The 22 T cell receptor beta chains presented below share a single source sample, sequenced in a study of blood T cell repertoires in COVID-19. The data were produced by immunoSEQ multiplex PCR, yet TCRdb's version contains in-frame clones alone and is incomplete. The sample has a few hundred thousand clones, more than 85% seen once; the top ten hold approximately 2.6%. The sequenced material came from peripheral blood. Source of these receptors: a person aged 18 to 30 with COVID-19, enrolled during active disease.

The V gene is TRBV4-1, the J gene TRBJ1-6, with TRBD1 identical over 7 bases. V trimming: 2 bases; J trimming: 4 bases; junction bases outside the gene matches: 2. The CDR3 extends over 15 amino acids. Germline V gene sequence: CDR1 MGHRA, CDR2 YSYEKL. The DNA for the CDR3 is TGCGCCAGCAGCCAACCGGGACAGTATAATTCACCCCTCCACTTT. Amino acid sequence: CASSQPGQYNSPLHF.

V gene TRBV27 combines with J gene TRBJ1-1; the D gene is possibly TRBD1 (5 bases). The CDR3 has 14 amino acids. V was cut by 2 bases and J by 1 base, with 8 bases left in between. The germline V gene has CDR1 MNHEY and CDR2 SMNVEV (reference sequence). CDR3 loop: CASSLQGWNTEAFF. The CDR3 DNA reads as TGTGCCAGCAGTTTACAGGGATGGAACACTGAAGCTTTCTTT.

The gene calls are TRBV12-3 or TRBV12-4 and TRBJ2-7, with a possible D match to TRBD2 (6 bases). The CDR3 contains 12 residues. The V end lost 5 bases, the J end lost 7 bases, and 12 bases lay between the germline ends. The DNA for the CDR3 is TGTGCCAGCAGTCACGGAGGGCGGGAGCAGTACTTC. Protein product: CASSHGGREQYF.

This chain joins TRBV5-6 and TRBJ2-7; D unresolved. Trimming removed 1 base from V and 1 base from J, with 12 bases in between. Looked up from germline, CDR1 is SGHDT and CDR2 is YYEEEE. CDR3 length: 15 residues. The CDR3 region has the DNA TGTGCCAGCAGCTTGAGGCGCAGGCCTTCCTACGAGCAGTACTTC. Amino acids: CASSLRRRPSYEQYF.

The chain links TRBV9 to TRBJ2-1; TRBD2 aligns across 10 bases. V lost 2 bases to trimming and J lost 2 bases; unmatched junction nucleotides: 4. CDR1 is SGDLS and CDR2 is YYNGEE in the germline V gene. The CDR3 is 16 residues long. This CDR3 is CASSVQREGAYNEQFF. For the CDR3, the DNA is TGTGCCAGCAGCGTCCAGCGGGAGGGGGCCTACAATGAGCAGTTCTTC. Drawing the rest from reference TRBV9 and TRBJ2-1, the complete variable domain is DSGVTQTPKHLITATGQRVTLRCSPRSGDLSVYWYQQSLDQGLQFLIQYYNGEERAKGNILERFSAQQFPDLHSELNLSSLELGDSALYFCASSVQREGAYNEQFFGPGTRLTVL.

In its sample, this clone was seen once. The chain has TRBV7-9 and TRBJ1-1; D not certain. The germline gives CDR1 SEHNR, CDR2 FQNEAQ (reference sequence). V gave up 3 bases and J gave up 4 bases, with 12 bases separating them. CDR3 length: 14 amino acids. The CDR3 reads CASSFRELRTEAFF. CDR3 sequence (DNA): TGTGCCAGCAGCTTTCGGGAATTGCGCACTGAAGCTTTCTTT.

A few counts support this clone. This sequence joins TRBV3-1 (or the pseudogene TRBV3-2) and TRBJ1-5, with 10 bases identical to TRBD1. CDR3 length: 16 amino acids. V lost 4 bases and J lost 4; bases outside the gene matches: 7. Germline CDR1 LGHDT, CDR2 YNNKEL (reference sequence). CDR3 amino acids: CASSLSGTGVNQPQHF. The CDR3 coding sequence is TGTGCCAGCAGCCTTTCTGGGACAGGGGTAAATCAGCCCCAGCATTTT.

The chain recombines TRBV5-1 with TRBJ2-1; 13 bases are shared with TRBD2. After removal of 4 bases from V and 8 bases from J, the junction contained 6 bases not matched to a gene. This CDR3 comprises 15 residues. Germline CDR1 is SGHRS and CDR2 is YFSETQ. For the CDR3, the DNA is TGCGCCAGCAGCAGTGGACTAGCGGGAGAGGATGAGCAGTTCTTC. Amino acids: CASSSGLAGEDEQFF. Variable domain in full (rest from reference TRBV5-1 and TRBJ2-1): KAGVTQTPRYLIKTRGQQVTLSCSPISGHRSVSWYQQTPGQGLQFLFEYFSETQRNKGNFPGRFSGRQFSNSRSEMNVSTLELGDSALYLCASSSGLAGEDEQFFGPGTRLTVL.

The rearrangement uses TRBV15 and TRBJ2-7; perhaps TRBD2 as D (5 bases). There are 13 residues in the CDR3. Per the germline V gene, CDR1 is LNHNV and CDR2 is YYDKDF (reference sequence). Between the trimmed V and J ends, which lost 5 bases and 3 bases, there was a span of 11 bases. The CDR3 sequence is CATSEYRDYEQYF. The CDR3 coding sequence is TGTGCCACCAGCGAATACCGGGACTACGAGCAGTACTTC.

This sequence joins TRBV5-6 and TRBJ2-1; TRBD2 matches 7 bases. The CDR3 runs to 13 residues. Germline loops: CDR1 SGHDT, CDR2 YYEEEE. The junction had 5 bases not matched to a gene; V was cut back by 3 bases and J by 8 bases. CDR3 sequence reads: CASSSAGFDEQFF. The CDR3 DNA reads TGTGCCAGCAGCTCAGCGGGATTCGATGAGCAGTTCTTC.

The CDR3 region has the DNA TGCGCCAGCAGCTTCCTCGGGACAGGGCCCACAGATACGCAGTATTTT. This codes for CASSFLGTGPTDTQYF. The V call is TRBV5-1, the J call TRBJ2-3, with 9 bases aligning to TRBD1. The CDR3 runs 16 residues. The V gene end was trimmed by 2 bases and the J gene end by 2 bases; junction bases not matched to a gene: 6. CDR1 is SGHRS and CDR2 is YFSETQ in the germline V gene.

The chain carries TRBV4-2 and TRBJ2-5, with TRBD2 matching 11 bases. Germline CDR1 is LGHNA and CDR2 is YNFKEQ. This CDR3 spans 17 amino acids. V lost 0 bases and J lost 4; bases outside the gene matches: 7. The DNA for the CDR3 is TGTGCCAGCAGCCAAGACCATCCGACTAGCGGGATAGAGACCCAGTACTTC. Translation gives CASSQDHPTSGIETQYF.

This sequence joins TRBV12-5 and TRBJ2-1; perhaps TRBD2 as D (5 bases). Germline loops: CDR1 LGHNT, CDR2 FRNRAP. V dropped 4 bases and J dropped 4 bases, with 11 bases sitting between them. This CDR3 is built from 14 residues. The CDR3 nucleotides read TGTGCTAGTGGTTCCCAGGAGGTTTACAATGAGCAGTTCTTC. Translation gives CASGSQEVYNEQFF.

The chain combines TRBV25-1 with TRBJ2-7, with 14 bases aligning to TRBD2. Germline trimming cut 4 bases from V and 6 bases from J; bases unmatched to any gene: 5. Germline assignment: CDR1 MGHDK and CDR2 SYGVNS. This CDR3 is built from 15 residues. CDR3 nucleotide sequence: TGTGCCAGCAGTGGGGGGACTAGCGGGAGAGCCGAGCAGTACTTC. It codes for CASSGGTSGRAEQYF.

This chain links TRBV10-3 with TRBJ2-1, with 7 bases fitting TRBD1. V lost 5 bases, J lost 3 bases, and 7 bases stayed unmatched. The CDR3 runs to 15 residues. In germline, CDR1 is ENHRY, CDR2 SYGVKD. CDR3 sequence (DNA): TGTGCCATCAGTACCAGTACAGGGGACTACAATGAGCAGTTCTTC. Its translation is CAISTSTGDYNEQFF.

The CDR3 DNA is TGCGCCAGCAGCTTAGGGGGGGACAACTACGAGCAGTACTTC. Translated: CASSLGGDNYEQYF. The chain carries TRBV5-1 and TRBJ2-7, with TRBD2 as a possible D gene (7 bases). Germline V gene data show CDR1 as SGHRS and CDR2 as YFSETQ. This CDR3 comprises 14 residues. V lost 2 bases and J 3 bases, leaving 12 bases between the germline ends.

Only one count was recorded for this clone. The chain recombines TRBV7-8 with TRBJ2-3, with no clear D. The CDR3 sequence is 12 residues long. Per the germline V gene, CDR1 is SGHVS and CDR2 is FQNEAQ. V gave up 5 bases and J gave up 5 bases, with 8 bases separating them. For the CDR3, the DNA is TGTGCCAGCAGCGATCTAGGAGATACGCAGTATTTT. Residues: CASSDLGDTQYF.

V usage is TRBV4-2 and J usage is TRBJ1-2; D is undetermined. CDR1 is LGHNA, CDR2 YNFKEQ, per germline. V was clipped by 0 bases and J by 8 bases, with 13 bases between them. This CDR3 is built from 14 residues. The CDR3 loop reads CASSQDMGGYGYTF. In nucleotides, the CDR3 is TGTGCCAGCAGCCAAGATATGGGAGGTTACGGCTACACCTTC.

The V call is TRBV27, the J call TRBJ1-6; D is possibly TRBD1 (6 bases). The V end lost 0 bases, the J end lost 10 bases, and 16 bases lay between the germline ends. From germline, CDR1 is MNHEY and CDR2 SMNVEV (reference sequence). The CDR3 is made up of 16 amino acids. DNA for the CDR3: TGTGCCAGCAGTTTATCGCTTGGGGGCGCAGGGTCACCCCTCCACTTT. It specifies CASSLSLGGAGSPLHF.

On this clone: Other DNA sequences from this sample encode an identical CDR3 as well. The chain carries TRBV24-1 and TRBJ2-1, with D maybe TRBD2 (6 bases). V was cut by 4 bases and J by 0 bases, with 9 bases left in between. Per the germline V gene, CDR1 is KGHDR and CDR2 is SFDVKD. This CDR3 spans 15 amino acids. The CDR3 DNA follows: TGTGCCACCAGTGAGGGGGGTTTCTCCTACAATGAGCAGTTCTTC. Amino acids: CATSEGGFSYNEQFF.

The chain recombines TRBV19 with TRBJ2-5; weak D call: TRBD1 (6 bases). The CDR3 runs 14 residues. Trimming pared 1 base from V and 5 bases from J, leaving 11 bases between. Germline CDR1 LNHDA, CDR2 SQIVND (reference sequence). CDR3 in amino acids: CASSIAAGVETQYF. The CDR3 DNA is TGTGCCAGTAGTATAGCAGCAGGGGTGGAGACCCAGTACTTC.

Here the CDR3 reads CASREGLAGYNEQFF. Here the CDR3 DNA reads TGTGCCTCCAGAGAGGGACTAGCGGGATACAATGAGCAGTTCTTC. J is TRBJ2-1 and V is TRBV10-3, with TRBD2 matching over 13 bases. V trimming: 11 bases; J trimming: 4 bases; junction bases outside the gene matches: 8. Germline CDR1 ENHRY, CDR2 SYGVKD. This CDR3 is 15 amino acids long.